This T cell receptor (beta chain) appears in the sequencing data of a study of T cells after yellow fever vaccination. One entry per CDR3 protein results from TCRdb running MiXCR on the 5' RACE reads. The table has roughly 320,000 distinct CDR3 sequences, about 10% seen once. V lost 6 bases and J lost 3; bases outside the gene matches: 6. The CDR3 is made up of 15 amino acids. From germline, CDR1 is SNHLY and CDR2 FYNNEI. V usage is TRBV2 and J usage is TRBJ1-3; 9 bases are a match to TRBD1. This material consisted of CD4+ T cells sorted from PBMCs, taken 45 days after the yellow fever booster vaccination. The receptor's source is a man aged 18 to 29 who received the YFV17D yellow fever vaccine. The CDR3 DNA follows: TGTGCCAGCAGCGCTAACAGGGGGCATGGAAACACCATATATTTT. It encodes CASSANRGHGNTIYF. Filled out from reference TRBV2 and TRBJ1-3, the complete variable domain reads EPEVTQTPSHQVTQMGQEVILRCVPISNHLYFYWYRQILGQKVEFLVSFYNNEISEKSEIFDDQFSVERPDGSNFTLKIRSTKLEDSAMYFCASSANRGHGNTIYFGEGSWLTVV.